This is a list of T cell receptor beta chains from one sample in a study of memory CD4+ T cells and cytomegalovirus serostatus. The data were produced by immunoSEQ multiplex PCR, yet TCRdb's version contains in-frame clones alone and is incomplete. The table records more than 45,000 clones, around 80% of them present only once. The sample consisted of memory CD4+ T cells from blood. These receptors came from an adult in good health and CMV-seronegative. Each CDR3 is given with its conserved first and last residue. D genes are given only for firm matches. Size is omitted from some rows. Given values are once, few, many or a class for expanded clones.

>14|.|TRBV18|TRBJ1-1|TRBD1
CASSPVPEQGEAFF
TGTGCCAGCTCCCCTGTCCCGGAACAGGGGGAAGCTTTCTTT
>13|once|TRBV5-7|TRBJ1-1|.
CASSMKTYTEAFF
TGTGCCAGCAGCATGAAGACATACACTGAAGCTTTCTTT
>15|.|TRBV7-9|TRBJ2-5|.
CASSLTSGFGETQYF
TGTGCCAGCAGCCTAACCTCAGGGTTCGGAGAGACCCAGTACTTC
>14|.|TRBV29-1|TRBJ1-4|.
CSVGGRGGNEKLFF
TGCAGCGTTGGCGGGCGGGGGGGGAATGAAAAACTGTTTTTT
>16|.|TRBV5-1|TRBJ2-4|.
CASSLTAGSAKNIQYF
TGCGCCAGCAGCTTGACAGCGGGTTCGGCCAAAAACATTCAGTACTTC
>16|.|TRBV5-1|TRBJ2-4|TRBD1
CASSLASGGSRDIQYF
TGCGCCAGCAGCTTGGCCTCAGGGGGCTCAAGAGACATTCAGTACTTC
>16|.|TRBV19|TRBJ1-5|.
CASSTAANRAAQPQHF
TGTGCCAGTAGTACCGCGGCGAACAGGGCGGCTCAGCCCCAGCATTTT
>15|.|TRBV6-5|TRBJ2-7|TRBD2
CASSFRLAGGTEQYF
TGTGCCAGCAGTTTCCGACTAGCGGGAGGTACCGAGCAGTACTTC
>17|.|TRBV5-6|TRBJ2-1|TRBD2
CASSLRASGPRTNEQFF
TGTGCCAGCAGCTTGCGGGCTAGCGGGCCTAGGACGAATGAGCAGTTCTTC
>19|once|TRBV7-8|TRBJ2-1|.
CASSLVPVGVRGAYNEQFF
TGTGCCAGCAGCTTAGTCCCGGTGGGAGTGAGGGGGGCCTACAATGAGCAGTTCTTC
>13|.|TRBV14|TRBJ2-6|.
CASVPSGANVLTF
TGTGCCAGCGTACCATCTGGGGCCAACGTCCTGACTTTC
>15|.|TRBV7-9|TRBJ1-4|.
CASSFWTEVGEKLFF
TGTGCCAGCAGCTTTTGGACTGAAGTAGGTGAAAAACTGTTTTTT
>14|.|TRBV27|TRBJ1-6|TRBD1
CASSSQGGNSPLHF
TGTGCCAGCAGCTCACAGGGGGGTAATTCACCCCTCCACTTT
>15|.|TRBV15|TRBJ2-7|TRBD1
CATSRGRQGAYEQYF
TGTGCCACCAGCAGAGGCCGACAGGGCGCCTACGAGCAGTACTTC
>16|.|TRBV7-2|TRBJ2-2|TRBD2
CASSFGGLAGAGELFF
TGTGCCAGCAGCTTTGGGGGGCTAGCGGGAGCCGGGGAGCTGTTTTTT
>20|once|TRBV30|TRBJ2-7|.
CAWSVQVWVYSDQRPYEQYF
TGTGCCTGGAGTGTACAGGTTTGGGTTTACTCGGACCAGAGACCTTACGAGCAGTACTTC
>16|once|TRBV7-2|TRBJ2-3|TRBD2
CASSLIAGVGADTQYF
TGTGCCAGCAGCTTAATAGCGGGAGTAGGGGCAGATACGCAGTATTTT
>14|.|TRBV18|TRBJ1-1|.
CASSPFKGETEAFF
TGTGCCAGCTCACCGTTCAAGGGAGAGACTGAAGCTTTCTTT
>14|.|TRBV11-2|TRBJ2-7|.
CASNPGGSSYEQYF
TGTGCCAGCAACCCGGGCGGATCCTCCTACGAGCAGTACTTC
>14|once|TRBV7-2|TRBJ2-7|TRBD1
CASSPDRGRYEQYF
TGTGCCAGCAGCCCCGACAGGGGGCGGTACGAGCAGTACTTC
>15|.|TRBV18|TRBJ1-1|TRBD1
CASSPRGRVNTEAFF
TGTGCCAGCTCACCGAGGGGGCGGGTGAACACTGAAGCTTTCTTT
>15|.|TRBV11-2|TRBJ1-5|.
CASSLEGGGNQPQHF
TGTGCCAGCAGCTTAGAGGGAGGTGGCAATCAGCCCCAGCATTTT
>16|.|TRBV5-4|TRBJ2-3|TRBD2
CASSLRAGGNTDTQYF
TGTGCCAGCAGCCTCCGAGCGGGAGGGAACACAGATACGCAGTATTTT
>13|.|TRBV7-2|TRBJ1-1|.
CASSLAFSTEAFF
TGTGCCAGCAGCTTAGCCTTCTCGACTGAAGCTTTCTTT
>14|.|TRBV2|TRBJ1-2|TRBD1
CASSEGRGRDGYTF
TGTGCCAGCAGTGAGGGCAGGGGGCGAGATGGCTACACCTTC
>15|.|TRBV2|TRBJ2-5|.
CASRPGTQFQETQYF
TGTGCCAGCAGGCCCGGGACTCAGTTCCAAGAGACCCAGTACTTC